These 5 T cell receptor beta chains share one sample of origin, sequenced in a study of molecular identifiers for immune sequencing clone quantification. One entry per CDR3 protein, called by TCRdb with MiXCR from the PCR reads. The table has some 320,000 distinct CDR3 sequences, 20% to 25% seen once. Sequencing used naive CD8+ T cells from blood, with Jurkat cell RNA spiked in. The subset denotes: FACS-sorted CD8+CD4-CCR7+CD45RA+ naive T cells. The receptor source for this set is a human donor in good health. Some libraries in this study had Jurkat cell RNA spiked in.

This clonotype showed up just a few times. CDR3 DNA: TGTGCCAGCTGCTCGCGGACTAGCGGGGGCGCGCAGGATACGCAGTATTTT. The encoded protein is CASCSRTSGGAQDTQYF. This rearrangement joins TRBV11-3 to TRBJ2-3, with TRBD2 matching 13 bases. Germline lookup yields CDR1 SGHNT and CDR2 YENEEA. The CDR3 contains 17 residues. Losses at the gene ends were 8 bases for V and 6 bases for J; bases not matched to a gene: 14.

This clonotype was seen at least ten times. This rearrangement joins TRBV12-5 to TRBJ1-4; D ambiguous. The CDR3 is 13 amino acids. Germline V gene lookup returns CDR1 LGHNT and CDR2 FRNRAP. V dropped 11 bases and J dropped 10 bases, with 20 bases sitting between them. The chain's CDR3 is CAGQLRVRRKLFF. The CDR3 coding sequence is TGTGCTGGTCAACTCCGGGTCCGCCGAAAACTGTTTTTT.

The table lists this clonotype with many counts. The chain uses TRBV6-1 and TRBJ2-3, with D tentatively TRBD1 (6 bases). The germline CDR1 and CDR2 sequences are MNHNS and SASEGT. Between the trimmed V and J ends, which lost 3 bases and 2 bases, there was a span of 15 bases. The CDR3 runs to 16 residues. The CDR3: CASSDIQGHPTDTQYF. CDR3 DNA sequence: TGTGCCAGCAGTGACATTCAGGGGCATCCCACAGATACGCAGTATTTT.

This clonotype was seen ten or more times. V is TRBV6-5 and J is TRBJ2-3; tentative D call: TRBD2 (6 bases). The germline V gene encodes CDR1 MNHEY and CDR2 SVGAGI. The CDR3 has 15 amino acids. The ends were cut back, 0 bases at V and 4 bases at J, with 11 bases in the middle. In DNA form, the CDR3 reads TGTGCCAGCAGTTACTCTACTAGCCTCGCAGATACGCAGTATTTT. It is translated as CASSYSTSLADTQYF.

The table lists this clonotype with a few counts. The gene calls are TRBV27 and TRBJ1-5; D is undetermined. V gave up 6 bases and J gave up 5 bases, with 14 bases separating them. This CDR3 is built from 14 residues. The germline V gene encodes CDR1 MNHEY and CDR2 SMNVEV (reference sequence). For the CDR3, the DNA is TGTGCCAGCAGCCTCCGGGGAGCCGATCAGCCCCAGCATTTT. It is translated as CASSLRGADQPQHF.